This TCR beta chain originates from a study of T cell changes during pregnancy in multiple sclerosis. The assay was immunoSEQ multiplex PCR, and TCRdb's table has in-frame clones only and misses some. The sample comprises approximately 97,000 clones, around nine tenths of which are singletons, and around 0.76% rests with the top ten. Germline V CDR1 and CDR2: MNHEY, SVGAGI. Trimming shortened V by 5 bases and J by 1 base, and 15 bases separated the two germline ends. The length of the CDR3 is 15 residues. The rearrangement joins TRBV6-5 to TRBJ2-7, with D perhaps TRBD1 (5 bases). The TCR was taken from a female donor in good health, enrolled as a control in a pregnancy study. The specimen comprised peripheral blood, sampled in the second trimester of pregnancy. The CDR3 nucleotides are TGTGCCAGCAGTACGAAGACAGTTTCTTCCTACGAGCAGTACTTC. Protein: CASSTKTVSSYEQYF.